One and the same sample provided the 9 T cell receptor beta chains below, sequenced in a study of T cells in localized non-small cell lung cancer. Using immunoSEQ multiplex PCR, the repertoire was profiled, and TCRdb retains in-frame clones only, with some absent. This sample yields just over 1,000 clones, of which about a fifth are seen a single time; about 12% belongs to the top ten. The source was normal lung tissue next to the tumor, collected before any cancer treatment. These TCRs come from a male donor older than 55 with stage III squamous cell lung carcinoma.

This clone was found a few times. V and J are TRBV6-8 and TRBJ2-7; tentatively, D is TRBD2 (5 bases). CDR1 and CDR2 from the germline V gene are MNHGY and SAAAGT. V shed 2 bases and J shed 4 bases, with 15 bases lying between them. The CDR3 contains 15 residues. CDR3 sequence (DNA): TGTGCCAGCAGTTACGACGATCCCAGGAGGTACGAGCAGTACTTC. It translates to CASSYDDPRRYEQYF.

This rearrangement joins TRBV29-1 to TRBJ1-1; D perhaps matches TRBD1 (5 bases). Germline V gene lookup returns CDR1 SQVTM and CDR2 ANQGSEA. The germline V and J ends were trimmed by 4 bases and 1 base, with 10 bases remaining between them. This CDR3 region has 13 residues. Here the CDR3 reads CSVAFGGNTEAFF. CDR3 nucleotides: TGCAGCGTTGCCTTCGGGGGGAACACTGAAGCTTTCTTT.

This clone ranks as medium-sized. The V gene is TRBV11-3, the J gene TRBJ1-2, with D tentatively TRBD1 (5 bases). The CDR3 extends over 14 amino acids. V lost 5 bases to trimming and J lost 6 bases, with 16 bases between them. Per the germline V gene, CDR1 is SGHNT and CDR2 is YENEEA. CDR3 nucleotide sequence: TGTGCCAGCAGCGGGGACGGAGAACCCGATGGCTACACCTTC. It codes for CASSGDGEPDGYTF.

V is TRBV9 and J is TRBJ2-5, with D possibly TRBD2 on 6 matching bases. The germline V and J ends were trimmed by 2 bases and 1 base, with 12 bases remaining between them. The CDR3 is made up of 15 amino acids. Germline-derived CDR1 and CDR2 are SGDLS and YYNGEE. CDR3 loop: CASSVGGRLQETQYF. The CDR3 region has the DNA TGTGCCAGCAGCGTGGGAGGACGGCTCCAAGAGACCCAGTACTTC.

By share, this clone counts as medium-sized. CDR3 loop: CASSGGDGTGTSTDTQYF. CDR3 nucleotide sequence: TGTGCCAGCAGCGGCGGGGACGGGACAGGGACTAGCACAGATACGCAGTATTTT. The rearrangement links TRBV9 to TRBJ2-3; the match to TRBD1 covers 9 bases. In germline, CDR1 is SGDLS, CDR2 YYNGEE. V lost 3 bases, J lost 0 bases, and 11 bases stayed unmatched. The CDR3 is 18 residues long.

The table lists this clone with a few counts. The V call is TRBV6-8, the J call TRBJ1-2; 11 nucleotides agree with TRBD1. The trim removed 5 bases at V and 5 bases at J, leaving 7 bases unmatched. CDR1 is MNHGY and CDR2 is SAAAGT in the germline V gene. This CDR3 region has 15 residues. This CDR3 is CASSIIGTGGYGYTF. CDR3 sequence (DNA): TGTGCCAGCAGTATAATAGGGACAGGGGGTTATGGCTACACCTTC.

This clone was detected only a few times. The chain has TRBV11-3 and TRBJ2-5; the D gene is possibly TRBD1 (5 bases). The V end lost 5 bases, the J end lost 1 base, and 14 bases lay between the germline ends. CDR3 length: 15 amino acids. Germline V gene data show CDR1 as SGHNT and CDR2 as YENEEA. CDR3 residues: CASSAFAGAQETQYF. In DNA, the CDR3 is TGTGCCAGCAGCGCCTTTGCTGGGGCCCAAGAGACCCAGTACTTC.

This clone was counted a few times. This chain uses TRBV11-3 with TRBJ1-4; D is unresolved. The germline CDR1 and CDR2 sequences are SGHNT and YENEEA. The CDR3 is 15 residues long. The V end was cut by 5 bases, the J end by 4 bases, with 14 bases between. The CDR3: CASSQAARVNEKLFF. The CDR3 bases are TGTGCCAGCAGCCAAGCGGCGAGGGTTAATGAAAAACTGTTTTTT.

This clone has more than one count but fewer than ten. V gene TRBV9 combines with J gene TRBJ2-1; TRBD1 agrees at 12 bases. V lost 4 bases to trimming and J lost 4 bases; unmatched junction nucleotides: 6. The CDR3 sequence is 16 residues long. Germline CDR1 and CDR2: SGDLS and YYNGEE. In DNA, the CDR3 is TGTGCCAGCAGCTGGGGACAGGGGGCGAGTTACAATGAGCAGTTCTTC. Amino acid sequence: CASSWGQGASYNEQFF.